This T cell receptor (beta chain) was captured by sequencing in a study of blood T cell repertoires in COVID-19. Turning to the study itself: Acute-phase and convalescent COVID-19 samples originated in the United States, Italy and Spain. The cDNA or gDNA used as material had been derived from T cells, B-cell-depleted T cells, or PBMCs.

Authors' analysis steps: Estimation of nucleated cell counts was performed using reference gene primer amplification. Produced via immunoSEQ multiplex PCR; TCRdb's table is partial and in-frame only. That table furnishes V, J and clone size, whereas the DNA furnished D and trimming. The sample includes roughly 84,000 clones, 80% seen only once; the top ten take about 11%. The trim removed 0 bases at V and 9 bases at J, leaving 7 bases unmatched. Germline CDR1 reads SGDLS; CDR2 reads YYNGEE. There are 15 residues in the CDR3. The origin of this receptor is a middle-aged woman with active or convalescent COVID-19. Sequencing was carried out using peripheral blood. This rearrangement joins TRBV9 to TRBJ2-1, with 9 nucleotides matching TRBD2. The CDR3 spells CASSVGGLAGSEQFF. CDR3 nucleotide sequence: TGTGCCAGCAGCGTAGGCGGGCTAGCGGGGAGTGAGCAGTTCTTC. The whole variable domain, filled in from reference TRBV9 and TRBJ2-1, reads DSGVTQTPKHLITATGQRVTLRCSPRSGDLSVYWYQQSLDQGLQFLIQYYNGEERAKGNILERFSAQQFPDLHSELNLSSLELGDSALYFCASSVGGLAGSEQFFGPGTRLTVL.